This T cell receptor (beta chain) was captured in a study of T-cell reconstitution after alpha-beta-depleted transplantation in children. In its sample, this clonotype was seen a few times. Unique molecular identifiers were incorporated into the prepared TCRbeta library. TCRdb recomputed calls from the PCR reads with MiXCR, one row per CDR3 protein. The repertoire holds 300,000 to 400,000 distinct CDR3 sequences, with about 17% as singletons. CDR3 length: 16 residues. V lost 3 bases, J lost 7 bases, and 8 bases stayed unmatched. This clonotype originated in a male patient between 2 and 10 years old who had a stem cell transplant for acute lymphoblastic leukemia, so the T cells may come from the graft donor. The chain uses TRBV12-3 or TRBV12-4 and TRBJ2-1; 11 bases map to TRBD2. The sample consisted of PBMCs, mostly from graft donor cells, taken 360 days after TCRalphabeta/CD19-depleted stem cell transplant. CDR3 DNA sequence: TGTGCCAGCAGTTTTAAGATTAGCGGGAGGGAAAATGAGCAGTTCTTC. Its translation: CASSFKISGRENEQFF.